The T cell receptor beta chain described here comes from a study of blood T cell repertoires in COVID-19 (TCRdb year 2020). In terms of the full investigation: Collaborator samples came from the United States, Italy and Spain and covered acute and convalescent phases of COVID-19. The prospective study material was composed of cDNA or gDNA derived from T cells, B-cell-depleted T cells, or PBMCs. Deeply sampled blood TCRbeta repertoires from subjects exposed to, actively infected with, or recovered from COVID-19 were included in the dataset. The repertoires were made available in a free public database intended to serve as a resource for research on the immune response to SARS-CoV-2. The samples were drawn from the first 160 participants of the ongoing ImmuneRACE study and from some 1,300 subjects provided by 6 global collaborators. Sample metadata almost always included a de-identified subject ID, COVID-19 status, age in years and sex. Where available, HLA class I and class II types were taken from metadata supplied by the sample provider and were not determined by assay-based typing. The research as a whole found: The quantity of clinical and demographic metadata differed by source and by participant and was supplied without curation.

Enrolling through a virtual design, the prospective study's participants ranged in age from roughly 18 to 89 years and lived across some 22 United States geographic areas. To assign participants to cohorts, the prospective study relied on clinical history that participants themselves reported in a screening survey and a study questionnaire. Each participant in the prospective study had whole blood, serum and a nasopharyngeal or oropharyngeal swab collected by mobile phlebotomists. Additional blood draws and questionnaires over an approximately two-month period could optionally be provided by prospective study participants. Before DNA extraction, prospective study blood samples were shipped either frozen or at room temperature. Between the V and J ends, shortened by 4 bases and 4 bases respectively, the junction contains 14 bases. The CDR3 runs 13 residues from the cysteine to the phenylalanine. Only the CDR3 DNA stays, 39 bases, in frame from base 1. Based on the germline V gene (reference sequence), the CDR1 and CDR2 sequences are GTSNPN and SVGIG.

Regarding this clone: The specificity of this receptor is unknown. Within one base of it there is no much larger clone, and no base qualities were kept.

TCRbeta CDR3 regions were amplified from genomic DNA by means of the immunoSEQ Assay, a bias-controlled multiplex PCR. On the authors' methods: The number of nucleated cells in each sample was estimated from the amplification of reference gene primers within the assay. To quantify the absolute abundance of each unique TCRbeta CDR3 rearrangement, sequence reads were collapsed and filtered. For each sample, productive Simpson clonality was calculated as the square root of Simpson's diversity index across productive rearrangements. TCRdb stores this immuneACCESS table with in-frame sequences only. Part of the clones is absent; in the studies checked, under half of the shortfall reflects unresolved V genes, and no reason is known for the rest. For V, J and clone size, that table is used; D and trimming come from the DNA. A total of 130,000 or so clones appear in this sample, roughly four fifths of them only once. 2% to 2.5% of the sample belongs to the ten largest clones.

This receptor was obtained from a man in his forties with acute COVID-19. The rearranged segments are TRBV30 and TRBJ2-7; tentative D gene TRBD1, with 5 bases matching. Input material: PBMCs or T cells enriched from blood (not recorded which). The DNA is as follows: TGTGCCTGGACCAATTCTAGGGGTTACGAGCAGTACTTC. It encodes CAWTNSRGYEQYF.